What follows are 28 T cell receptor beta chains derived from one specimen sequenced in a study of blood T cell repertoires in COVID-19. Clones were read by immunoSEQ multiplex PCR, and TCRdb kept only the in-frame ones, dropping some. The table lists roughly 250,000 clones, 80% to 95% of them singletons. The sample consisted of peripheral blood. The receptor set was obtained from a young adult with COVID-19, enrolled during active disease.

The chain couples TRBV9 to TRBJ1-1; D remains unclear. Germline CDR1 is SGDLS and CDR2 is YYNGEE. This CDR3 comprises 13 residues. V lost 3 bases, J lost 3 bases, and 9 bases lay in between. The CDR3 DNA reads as TGTGCCAGCAGCGCTGGCTTGTACACTGAAGCTTTCTTT. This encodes CASSAGLYTEAFF.

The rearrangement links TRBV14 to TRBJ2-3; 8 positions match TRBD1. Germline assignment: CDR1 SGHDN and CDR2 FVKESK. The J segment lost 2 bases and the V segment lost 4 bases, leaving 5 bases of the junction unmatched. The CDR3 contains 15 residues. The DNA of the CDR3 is TGTGCCAGCAGCCCAACAGGGGGTCCCACAGATACGCAGTATTTT. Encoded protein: CASSPTGGPTDTQYF.

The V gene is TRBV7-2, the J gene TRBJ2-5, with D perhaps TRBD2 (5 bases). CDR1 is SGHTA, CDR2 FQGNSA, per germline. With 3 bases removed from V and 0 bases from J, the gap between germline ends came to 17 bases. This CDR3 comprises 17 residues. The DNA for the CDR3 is TGTGCCAGCAGCTTTTTACTAGGAATCGTTAACCAAGAGACCCAGTACTTC. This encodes CASSFLLGIVNQETQYF.

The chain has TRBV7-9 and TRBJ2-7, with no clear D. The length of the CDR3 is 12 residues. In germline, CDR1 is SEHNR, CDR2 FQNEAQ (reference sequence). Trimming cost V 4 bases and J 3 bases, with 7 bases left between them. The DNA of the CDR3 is TGTGCCAGCAGCTCCAATTTCTACGAGCAGTACTTC. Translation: CASSSNFYEQYF.

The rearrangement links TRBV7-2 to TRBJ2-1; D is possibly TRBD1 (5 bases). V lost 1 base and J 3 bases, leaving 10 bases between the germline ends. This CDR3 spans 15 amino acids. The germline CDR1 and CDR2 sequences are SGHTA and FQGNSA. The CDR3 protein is CASSLGRGIYNEQFF. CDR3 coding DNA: TGTGCCAGCAGCTTAGGAAGGGGTATCTACAATGAGCAGTTCTTC.

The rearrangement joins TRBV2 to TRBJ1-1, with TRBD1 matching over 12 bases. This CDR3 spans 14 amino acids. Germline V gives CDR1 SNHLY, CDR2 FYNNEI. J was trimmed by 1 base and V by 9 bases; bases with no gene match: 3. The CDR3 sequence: CARRDRGPNTEAFF. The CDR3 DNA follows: TGTGCCAGACGGGACAGGGGGCCGAACACTGAAGCTTTCTTT. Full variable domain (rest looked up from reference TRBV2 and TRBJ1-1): EPEVTQTPSHQVTQMGQEVILRCVPISNHLYFYWYRQILGQKVEFLVSFYNNEISEKSEIFDDQFSVERPDGSNFTLKIRSTKLEDSAMYFCARRDRGPNTEAFFGQGTRLTVV.

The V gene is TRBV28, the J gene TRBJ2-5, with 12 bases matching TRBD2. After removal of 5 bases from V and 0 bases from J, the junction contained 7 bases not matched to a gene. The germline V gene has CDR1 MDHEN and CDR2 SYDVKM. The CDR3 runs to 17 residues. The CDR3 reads CASSKRGTSGYQETQYF. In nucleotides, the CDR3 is TGTGCCAGCAGTAAACGCGGGACTAGCGGGTACCAAGAGACCCAGTACTTC. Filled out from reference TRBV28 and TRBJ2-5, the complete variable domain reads DVKVTQSSRYLVKRTGEKVFLECVQDMDHENMFWYRQDPGLGLRLIYFSYDVKMKEKGDIPEGYSVSREKKERFSLILESASTNQTSMYLCASSKRGTSGYQETQYFGPGTRLLVL.

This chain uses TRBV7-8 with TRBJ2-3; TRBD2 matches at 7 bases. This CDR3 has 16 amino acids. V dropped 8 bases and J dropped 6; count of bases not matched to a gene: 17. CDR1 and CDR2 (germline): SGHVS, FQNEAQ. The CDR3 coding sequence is TGTGCCAGCCAACCGATCGGACTAGGCCGGGAGGATACGCAGTATTTT. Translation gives CASQPIGLGREDTQYF.

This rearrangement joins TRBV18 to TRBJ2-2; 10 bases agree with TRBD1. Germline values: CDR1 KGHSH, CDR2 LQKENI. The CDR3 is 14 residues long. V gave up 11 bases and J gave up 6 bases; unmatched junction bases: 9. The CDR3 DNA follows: TGTGCCTATTCCCGGGACAGGGGAGCCGGGGAGCTGTTTTTT. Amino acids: CAYSRDRGAGELFF.

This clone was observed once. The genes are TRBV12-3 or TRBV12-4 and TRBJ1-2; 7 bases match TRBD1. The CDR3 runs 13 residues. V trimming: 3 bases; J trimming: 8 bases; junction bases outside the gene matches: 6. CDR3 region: CASSFAGGEGYTF. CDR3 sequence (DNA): TGTGCCAGCAGTTTCGCAGGGGGAGAGGGCTACACCTTC.

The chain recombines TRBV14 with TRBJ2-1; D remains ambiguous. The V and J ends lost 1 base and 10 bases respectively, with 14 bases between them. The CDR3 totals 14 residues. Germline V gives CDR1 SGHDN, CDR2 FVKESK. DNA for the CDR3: TGTGCCAGCAGCCAAGCTCGTTCGTCGTCCGAGCAGTTCTTC. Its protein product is CASSQARSSSEQFF.

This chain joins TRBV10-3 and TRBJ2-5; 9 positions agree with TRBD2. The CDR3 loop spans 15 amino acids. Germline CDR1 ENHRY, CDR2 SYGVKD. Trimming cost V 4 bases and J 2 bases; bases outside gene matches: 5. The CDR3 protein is CAISGDSGGQETQYF. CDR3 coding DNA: TGTGCCATCAGTGGAGATAGCGGGGGACAAGAGACCCAGTACTTC.

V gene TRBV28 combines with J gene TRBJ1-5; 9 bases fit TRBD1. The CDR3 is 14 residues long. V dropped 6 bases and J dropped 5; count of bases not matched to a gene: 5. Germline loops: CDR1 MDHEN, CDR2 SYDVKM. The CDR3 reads CASRGGQGDQPQHF. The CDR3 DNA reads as TGTGCCAGCAGGGGGGGACAGGGCGATCAGCCCCAGCATTTT.

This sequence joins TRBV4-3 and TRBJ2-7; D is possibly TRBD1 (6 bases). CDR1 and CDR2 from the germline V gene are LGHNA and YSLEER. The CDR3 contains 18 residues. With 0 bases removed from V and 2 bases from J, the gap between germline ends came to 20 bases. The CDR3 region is CASSQDSVLGQYAYEQYF. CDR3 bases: TGCGCCAGCAGCCAAGATTCAGTCTTAGGACAGTACGCCTACGAGCAGTACTTC.

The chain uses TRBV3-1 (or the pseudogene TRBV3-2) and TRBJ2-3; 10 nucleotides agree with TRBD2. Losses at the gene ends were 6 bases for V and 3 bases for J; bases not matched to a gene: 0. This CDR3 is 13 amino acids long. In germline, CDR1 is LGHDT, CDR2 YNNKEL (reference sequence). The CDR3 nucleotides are TGTGCCAGCAGGGGACTAGCGACAGATACGCAGTATTTT. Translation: CASRGLATDTQYF.

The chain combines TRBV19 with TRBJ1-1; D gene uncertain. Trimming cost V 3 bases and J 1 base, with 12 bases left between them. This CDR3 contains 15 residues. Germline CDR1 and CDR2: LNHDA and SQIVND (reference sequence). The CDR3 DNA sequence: TGTGCCAGTAGTATGCATTCGGGTTGGAACACTGAAGCTTTCTTT. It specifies CASSMHSGWNTEAFF.

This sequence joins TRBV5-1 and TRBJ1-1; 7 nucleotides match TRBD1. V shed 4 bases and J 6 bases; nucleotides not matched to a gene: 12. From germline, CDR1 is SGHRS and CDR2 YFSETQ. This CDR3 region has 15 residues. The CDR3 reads CASSPNPGQSAEAFF. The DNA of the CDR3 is TGCGCCAGCAGCCCCAATCCGGGACAGTCAGCTGAAGCTTTCTTT.

The CDR3 nucleotides read TGTGCCAGCAGCAGGGACAGTAATTCACCCCTCCACTTT. The encoded protein is CASSRDSNSPLHF. This chain uses TRBV9 with TRBJ1-6, with 7 bases that match TRBD1. In germline, CDR1 is SGDLS, CDR2 YYNGEE. The CDR3 covers 13 residues. V shed 4 bases, J shed 6 bases, and the junction held 1 base outside the gene matches.

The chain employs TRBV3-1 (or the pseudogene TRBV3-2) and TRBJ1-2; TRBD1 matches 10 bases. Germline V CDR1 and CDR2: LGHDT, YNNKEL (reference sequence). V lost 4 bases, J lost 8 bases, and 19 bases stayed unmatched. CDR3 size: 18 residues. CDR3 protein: CASSPTTGTGEGYEGYTF. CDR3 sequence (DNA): TGTGCCAGCAGCCCAACCACCGGGACAGGGGAGGGTTACGAAGGCTACACCTTC.

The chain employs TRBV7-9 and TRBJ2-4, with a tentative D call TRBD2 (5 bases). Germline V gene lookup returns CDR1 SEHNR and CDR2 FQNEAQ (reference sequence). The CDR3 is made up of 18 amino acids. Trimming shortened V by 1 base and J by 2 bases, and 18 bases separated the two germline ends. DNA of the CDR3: TGTGCCAGCAGCTTAGTCTCTCGGCGAGGGCCATCCAAAAACATTCAGTACTTC. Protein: CASSLVSRRGPSKNIQYF.

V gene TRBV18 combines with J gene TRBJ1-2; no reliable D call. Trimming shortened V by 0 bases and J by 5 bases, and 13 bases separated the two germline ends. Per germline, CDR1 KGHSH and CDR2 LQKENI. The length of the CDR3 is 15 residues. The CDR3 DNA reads TGTGCCAGCTCACCACCGACGGTGAACTATTATGGCTACACCTTC. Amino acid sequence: CASSPPTVNYYGYTF.

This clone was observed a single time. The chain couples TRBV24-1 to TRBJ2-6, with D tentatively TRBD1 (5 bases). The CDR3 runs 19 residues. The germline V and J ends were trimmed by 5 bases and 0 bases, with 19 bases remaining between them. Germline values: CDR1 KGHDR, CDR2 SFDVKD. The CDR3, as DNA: TGTGCCACCAGTGTCGATCTCAGACAGTACAACTCTGGGGCCAACGTCCTGACTTTC. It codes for CATSVDLRQYNSGANVLTF.

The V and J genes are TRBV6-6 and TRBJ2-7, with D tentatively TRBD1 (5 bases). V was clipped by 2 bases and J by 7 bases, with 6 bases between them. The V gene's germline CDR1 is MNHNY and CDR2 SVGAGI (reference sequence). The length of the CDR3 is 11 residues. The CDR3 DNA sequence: TGTGCCAGCAGTTACAGGGGAGAGCAGTACTTC. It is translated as CASSYRGEQYF.

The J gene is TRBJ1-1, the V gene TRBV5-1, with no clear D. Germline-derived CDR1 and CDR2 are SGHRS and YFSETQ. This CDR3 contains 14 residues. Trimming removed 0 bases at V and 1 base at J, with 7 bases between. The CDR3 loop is CASSLAAANTEAFF. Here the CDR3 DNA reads TGCGCCAGCAGCTTGGCCGCGGCGAACACTGAAGCTTTCTTT. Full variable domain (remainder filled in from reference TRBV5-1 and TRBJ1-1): KAGVTQTPRYLIKTRGQQVTLSCSPISGHRSVSWYQQTPGQGLQFLFEYFSETQRNKGNFPGRFSGRQFSNSRSEMNVSTLELGDSALYLCASSLAAANTEAFFGQGTRLTVV.

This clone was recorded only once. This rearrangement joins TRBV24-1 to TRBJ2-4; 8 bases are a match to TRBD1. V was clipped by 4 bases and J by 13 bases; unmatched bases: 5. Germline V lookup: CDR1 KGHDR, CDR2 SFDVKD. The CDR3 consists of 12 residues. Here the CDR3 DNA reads TGTGCCACCAGTGACCGGGGACAGGAGCAGTACTTC. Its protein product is CATSDRGQEQYF.

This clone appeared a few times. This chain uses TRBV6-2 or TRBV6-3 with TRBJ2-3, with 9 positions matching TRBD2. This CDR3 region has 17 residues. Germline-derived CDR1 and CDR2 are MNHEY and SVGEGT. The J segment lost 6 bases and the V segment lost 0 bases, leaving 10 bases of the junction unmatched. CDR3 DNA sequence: TGTGCCAGCAGTTACTCGATCGGTAGCGGGAGTACGGATACGCAGTATTTT. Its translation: CASSYSIGSGSTDTQYF.

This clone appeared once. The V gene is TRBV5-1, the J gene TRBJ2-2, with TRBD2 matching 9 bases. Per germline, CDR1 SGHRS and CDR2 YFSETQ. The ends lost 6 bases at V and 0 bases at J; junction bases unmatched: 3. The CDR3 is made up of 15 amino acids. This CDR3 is CASTLAGANTGELFF. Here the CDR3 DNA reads TGCGCCAGCACCTTAGCGGGGGCGAACACCGGGGAGCTGTTTTTT.

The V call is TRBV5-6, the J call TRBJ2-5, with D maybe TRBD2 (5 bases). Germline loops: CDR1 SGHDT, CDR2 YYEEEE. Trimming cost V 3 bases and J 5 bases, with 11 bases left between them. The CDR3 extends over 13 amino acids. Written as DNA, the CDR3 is TGTGCCAGCAGCTCGGACTGGCGGGAGACCCAGTACTTC. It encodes CASSSDWRETQYF.